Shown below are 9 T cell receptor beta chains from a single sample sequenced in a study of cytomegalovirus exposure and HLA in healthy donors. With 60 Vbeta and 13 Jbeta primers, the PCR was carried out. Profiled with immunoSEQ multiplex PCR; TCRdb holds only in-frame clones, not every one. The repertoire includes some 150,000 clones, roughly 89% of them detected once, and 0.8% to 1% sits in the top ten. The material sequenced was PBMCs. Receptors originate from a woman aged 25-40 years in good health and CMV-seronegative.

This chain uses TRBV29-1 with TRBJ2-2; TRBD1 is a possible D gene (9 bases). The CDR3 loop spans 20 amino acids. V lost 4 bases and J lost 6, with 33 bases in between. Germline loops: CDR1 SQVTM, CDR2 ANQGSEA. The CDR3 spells CSVVGGPGREDRGTPGELFF. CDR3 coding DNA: TGCAGCGTTGTGGGCGGCCCAGGGCGGGAGGACAGGGGAACGCCCGGGGAGCTGTTTTTT.

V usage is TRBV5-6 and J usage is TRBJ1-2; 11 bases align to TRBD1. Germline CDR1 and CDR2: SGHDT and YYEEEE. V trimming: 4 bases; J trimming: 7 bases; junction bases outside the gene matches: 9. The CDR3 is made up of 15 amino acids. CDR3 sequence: CASSQQDRGPGGYTF. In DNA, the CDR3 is TGTGCCAGCAGCCAACAGGACAGGGGGCCCGGTGGCTACACCTTC.

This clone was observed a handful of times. CDR3: CASGGRYGTEAFF. The DNA for the CDR3 is TGTGCCAGTGGGGGGAGATACGGCACTGAAGCTTTCTTT. The chain carries TRBV19 and TRBJ1-1; D is perhaps TRBD1 (5 bases). CDR1 and CDR2 (germline): LNHDA, SQIVND (reference sequence). Trimming shortened V by 8 bases and J by 4 bases, and 14 bases separated the two germline ends. There are 13 residues in the CDR3.

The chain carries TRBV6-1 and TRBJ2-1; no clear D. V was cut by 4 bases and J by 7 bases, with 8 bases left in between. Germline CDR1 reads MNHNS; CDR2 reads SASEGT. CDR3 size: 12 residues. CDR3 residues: CASSGASNEQFF. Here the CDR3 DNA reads TGTGCCAGCAGTGGGGCTTCTAATGAGCAGTTCTTC.

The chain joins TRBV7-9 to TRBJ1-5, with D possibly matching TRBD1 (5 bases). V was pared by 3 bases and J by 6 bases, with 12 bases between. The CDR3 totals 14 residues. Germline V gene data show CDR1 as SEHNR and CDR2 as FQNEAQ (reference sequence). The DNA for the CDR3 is TGTGCCAGCAGCTTGGGGGTCGGGAGTCAGCCCCAGCATTTT. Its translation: CASSLGVGSQPQHF.

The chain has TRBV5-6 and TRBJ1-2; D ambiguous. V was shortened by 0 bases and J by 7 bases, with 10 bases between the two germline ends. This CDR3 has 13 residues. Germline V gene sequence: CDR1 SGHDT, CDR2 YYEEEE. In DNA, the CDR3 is TGTGCCAGCAGCTTGGCGAAGGGAGGTGGCTACACCTTC. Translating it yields CASSLAKGGGYTF.

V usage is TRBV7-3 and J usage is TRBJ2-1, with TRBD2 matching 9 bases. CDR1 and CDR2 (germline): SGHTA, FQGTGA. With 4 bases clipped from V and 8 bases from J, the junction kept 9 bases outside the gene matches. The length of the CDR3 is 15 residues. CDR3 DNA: TGTGCCAGCAGCTCTAGCGGGACGAGAAAGCATGAGCAGTTCTTC. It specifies CASSSSGTRKHEQFF.

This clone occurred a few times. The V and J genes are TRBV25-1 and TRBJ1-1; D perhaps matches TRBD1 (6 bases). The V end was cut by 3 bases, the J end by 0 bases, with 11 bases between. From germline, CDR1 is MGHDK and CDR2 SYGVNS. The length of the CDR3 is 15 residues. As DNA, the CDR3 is TGTGCCAGCAGTGACGGACAGCGCATGAACACTGAAGCTTTCTTT. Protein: CASSDGQRMNTEAFF.

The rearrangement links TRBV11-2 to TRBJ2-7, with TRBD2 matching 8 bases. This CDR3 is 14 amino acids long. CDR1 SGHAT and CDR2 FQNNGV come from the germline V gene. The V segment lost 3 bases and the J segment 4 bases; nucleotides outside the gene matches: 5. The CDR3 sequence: CASSLASGRYEQYF. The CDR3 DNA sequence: TGTGCCAGCAGCTTGGCCAGCGGGAGATACGAGCAGTACTTC.